A single TCR beta chain is shown here with its context. The sample is drawn from a study of response to subunit inactivated influenza vaccine. TCRdb reanalysed the RT-PCR reads using MiXCR and keeps one entry per CDR3 protein. The sample contains hundreds of thousands of distinct CDR3 sequences, less than 20% of which appear only once. The CDR3 contains 16 residues. Germline lookup yields CDR1 LNHDA and CDR2 SQIVND (reference sequence). V shed 6 bases, J shed 8 bases, and the junction held 11 bases outside the gene matches. Sequencing used PBMCs from blood, obtained about 13 days after vaccination. This sequence joins TRBV19 and TRBJ2-1, with 12 bases fitting TRBD2. This TCR was recovered from a man aged 45-65 years who received an inactivated influenza vaccine. The chain's CDR3 is CASSRLAGAGPYEQFF. The CDR3 DNA reads as TGTGCCAGTAGCAGACTAGCGGGAGCGGGGCCATATGAGCAGTTCTTC. Using reference TRBV19 and TRBJ2-1 for the parts outside the CDR3, the full variable domain is DGGITQSPKYLFRKEGQNVTLSCEQNLNHDAMYWYRQDPGQGLRLIYYSQIVNDFQKGDIAEGYSVSREKKESFPLTVTSAQKNPTAFYLCASSRLAGAGPYEQFFGPGTRLTVL.